This T cell receptor (beta chain) was recorded in a study of blood T cell repertoires in COVID-19. Looking at the study overall: Samples of COVID-19 (acute and convalescent) were obtained from the United States, Italy and Spain.

The V and J ends lost 1 base and 3 bases, in that order; junction bases with no gene match: 4. Germline loops: CDR1 GTSNPN, CDR2 SVGIG (reference sequence). The length of the CDR3 is 15 residues. Assay: immunoSEQ multiplex PCR; the TCRdb copy retains only in-frame clones and omits some. The table records 110,000 or so clones, 80% to 90% of them present only once. This clonotype originated in a human donor in a cohort sampled during active COVID-19. Source material: peripheral blood. V gene TRBV30 combines with J gene TRBJ2-7; 12 bases align to TRBD2. The CDR3 nucleotides are TGTGCCTGGAGTGCTAGCGGGAGGGCCATCTACGAGCAGTACTTC. Its protein is CAWSASGRAIYEQYF. Together with reference TRBV30 and TRBJ2-7, the CDR3 gives the full variable domain: SQTIHQWPATLVQPVGSPLSLECTVEGTSNPNLYWYRQAAGRGLQLLFYSVGIGQISSEVPQNLSASRPQDRQFILSSKKLLLSDSGFYLCAWSASGRAIYEQYFGPGTRLTVT.